These T cell receptor beta chains were read from a single sample in a study of human T cells and chemical hapten exposure. TCRdb redid the calling of the RACE reads with MiXCR, one entry per CDR3 protein. This table holds more than 150,000 distinct CDR3 sequences, under 35% found once. Specimen: whole blood, collected in connection with sensitization to the hapten diphenylcyclopropenone (DPC). These receptors all stem from a woman in her thirties with alopecia areata. Some clones in this sample may be carry-over from other donors' samples. Both conserved end residues are part of each CDR3. The D gene is left open where the match is weak. A clone size is listed for some rows: how often the clone was seen (once, few, many), or a class if it is expanded.

v_call,clone_size,j_call,d_call,cdr3_aa,cdr3_nt
TRBV6-5,few,TRBJ1-2,-,CASTSFWAAGYGYTF,TGTGCCAGCACTTCCTTTTGGGCCGCTGGGTATGGCTACACCTTC
TRBV4-2,few,TRBJ2-2,-,CASSRAGRDTGELFF,TGTGCCAGCAGCCGGGCAGGGAGAGACACCGGGGAGCTGTTTTTT
TRBV4-3,many,TRBJ2-1,-,CASSQEAGQPYNEQFF,TGCGCCAGCAGCCAAGAAGCGGGACAACCTTACAATGAGCAGTTCTTC
TRBV20-1,-,TRBJ2-1,-,CSALWNEQFF,TGCAGTGCCTTGTGGAATGAGCAGTTCTTC
TRBV29-1,few,TRBJ1-1,TRBD1,CSAMTGMNTEAFF,TGCAGCGCCATGACAGGGATGAACACTGAAGCTTTCTTT
TRBV11-2,-,TRBJ1-2,-,CASSLELGAGYGYTF,TGTGCCAGCAGCTTAGAGCTGGGGGCGGGCTATGGCTACACCTTC
TRBV5-6,few,TRBJ2-1,TRBD2,CASSVMVGSSGSSYNEQFF,TGTGCCAGCAGTGTGATGGTGGGATCTAGCGGGAGCTCCTACAATGAGCAGTTCTTC
TRBV11-2,few,TRBJ1-4,-,CASSLSREEKLFF,TGTGCCAGCAGCTTGAGCAGGGAGGAAAAACTGTTTTTT
TRBV6-2/TRBV6-3,-,TRBJ2-2,TRBD2,CASTKGLAGGANTGELFF,TGTGCCAGCACCAAGGGACTAGCGGGGGGCGCGAACACCGGGGAGCTGTTTTTT
TRBV4-1,many,TRBJ2-2,-,CASSQGNRELARGTGELFF,TGCGCCAGCAGCCAGGGGAACAGGGAATTGGCTCGGGGAACCGGGGAGCTGTTTTTT
TRBV10-3,-,TRBJ1-4,-,CAISESWDRKLFF,TGTGCCATCAGTGAGTCTTGGGACCGAAAACTGTTTTTT
TRBV4-1,few,TRBJ1-5,-,CASSQVANSNQPQHF,TGCGCCAGCAGCCAAGTGGCTAATAGCAATCAGCCCCAGCATTTT
TRBV20-1,many,TRBJ1-4,TRBD1,CSARNPGTGGEKLFF,TGCAGTGCTAGAAACCCCGGGACAGGAGGGGAAAAACTGTTTTTT
TRBV4-1,-,TRBJ1-5,-,CASSLNTGIEGQPQHF,TGCGCCAGCAGCCTTAATACAGGGATCGAAGGTCAGCCCCAGCATTTT
TRBV7-2,few,TRBJ1-6,-,CASSLQGSSYNSPLHF,TGTGCCAGCAGCTTACAGGGGAGCTCCTATAATTCACCCCTCCACTTT
TRBV6-5,-,TRBJ2-1,-,CASSYPDSNEQFF,TGTGCCAGCAGTTATCCTGATTCCAATGAGCAGTTCTTC
TRBV28,few,TRBJ2-2,TRBD2,CASTTGGGTGELFF,TGTGCCAGCACCACGGGAGGTGGCACCGGGGAGCTGTTTTTT
TRBV4-3,-,TRBJ2-4,-,CASSQGNAMRVGLDIQYF,TGCGCCAGCAGCCAAGGGAATGCGATGCGGGTGGGTTTGGACATTCAGTACTTC
TRBV28,-,TRBJ1-1,-,CASTNGEIGEAFF,TGTGCCAGCACGAACGGGGAGATTGGTGAAGCTTTCTTT
TRBV28,-,TRBJ2-2,-,CAIQGNTGELFF,TGTGCCATCCAAGGGAACACCGGGGAGCTGTTTTTT
TRBV6-5,few,TRBJ1-2,-,CASSYWGGQDGYTF,TGTGCCAGCAGTTACTGGGGGGGGCAGGATGGCTACACCTTC
TRBV6-6,few,TRBJ2-3,TRBD2,CASRMGGRGAQYF,TGTGCCAGCAGAATGGGCGGGAGAGGGGCGCAGTATTTT
TRBV20-1,-,TRBJ1-1,-,CSAIDSLGGEAFF,TGCAGTGCTATCGACTCCTTGGGGGGTGAAGCTTTCTTT
TRBV10-2,-,TRBJ2-3,TRBD2,CTSSEVSSGRTTDTQYF,TGCACCAGCAGTGAGGTTTCTAGCGGGAGGACCACAGATACGCAGTATTTT
TRBV7-2,few,TRBJ1-1,-,CASSSRAGDNAFPFF,TGTGCCAGCAGCTCGCGAGCGGGGGACAACGCGTTTCCTTTCTTT
TRBV7-3,few,TRBJ2-3,TRBD2,CASSPLGGGSSDTQYF,TGTGCCAGCAGTCCTCTCGGGGGGGGTAGTTCAGATACGCAGTATTTT
TRBV18,-,TRBJ1-5,-,CASSPINSNQPQHF,TGTGCCAGCTCACCTATTAATAGCAATCAGCCCCAGCATTTT
TRBV13,few,TRBJ1-1,TRBD1,CASSLDRTGGPREAFF,TGTGCCAGCAGCTTAGATCGGACAGGAGGTCCAAGAGAAGCTTTCTTT
TRBV28,-,TRBJ2-3,TRBD1,CASSLDRGAEDTQYF,TGTGCCAGCAGTTTAGACAGGGGAGCGGAAGATACGCAGTATTTT
TRBV29-1,few,TRBJ2-1,TRBD2,CSVGASGRYNEQFF,TGCAGCGTTGGGGCTAGCGGGAGGTACAATGAGCAGTTCTTC
TRBV4-2,-,TRBJ2-2,-,CASSQVNGELFF,TGTGCCAGCAGCCAAGTGAACGGGGAGCTGTTTTTT
TRBV5-1,-,TRBJ2-7,-,CASSLGPLTDEQYF,TGCGCCAGCAGCTTGGGGCCTCTTACTGACGAGCAGTACTTC
TRBV28,few,TRBJ2-1,TRBD1,CASSHRTGNEQFF,TGTGCCAGCAGTCACCGGACAGGCAATGAGCAGTTCTTC
TRBV10-3,-,TRBJ2-7,TRBD1,CAIRETGWEQYF,TGTGCCATCAGAGAGACAGGGTGGGAGCAGTACTTC
TRBV11-2,-,TRBJ2-1,TRBD1,CASSPIARTGMYEQFF,TGTGCCAGCAGCCCCATTGCCCGGACAGGGATGTATGAGCAGTTCTTC
TRBV29-1,few,TRBJ2-6,TRBD1,CSAGTGGMGANVLTF,TGCAGCGCTGGGACAGGGGGTATGGGGGCCAACGTCCTGACTTTC
TRBV7-8,-,TRBJ2-1,-,CASSFRVPGEQFF,TGTGCCAGCAGCTTTCGGGTCCCCGGGGAGCAGTTCTTC
TRBV29-1,few,TRBJ2-5,-,CSVEAEQETQYF,TGCAGCGTTGAGGCAGAACAAGAGACCCAGTACTTC
TRBV7-2,-,TRBJ1-5,-,CASSLSGFNSNQPQHF,TGTGCCAGCAGCTTATCAGGTTTCAATAGCAATCAGCCCCAGCATTTT
TRBV4-1,-,TRBJ2-7,-,CASSQAGTAFTYEQYF,TGCGCCAGCAGCCAAGCCGGGACCGCGTTCACATACGAGCAGTACTTC
TRBV5-8,-,TRBJ1-1,TRBD1,CASRLQGKDTEAFF,TGTGCCAGCAGATTACAGGGGAAGGACACTGAAGCTTTCTTT
TRBV6-2/TRBV6-3,-,TRBJ2-1,-,CASSYGQGWDNEQFF,TGTGCCAGCAGTTACGGTCAGGGCTGGGACAATGAGCAGTTCTTC
TRBV28,few,TRBJ2-5,-,CASSSGQQETQYF,TGTGCCAGCAGTAGCGGACAGCAAGAGACCCAGTACTTC
TRBV12-3/TRBV12-4,few,TRBJ1-3,TRBD1,CASSIHRGSGNTIYF,TGTGCCAGCAGTATACACAGGGGTTCTGGAAACACCATATATTTT
TRBV29-1,few,TRBJ1-1,-,CSVDVGGSLSEAFF,TGCAGCGTTGATGTTGGTGGGAGTCTTAGTGAAGCTTTCTTT
TRBV10-3,-,TRBJ2-2,-,CAISGQDTNTGELFF,TGTGCCATCAGTGGACAGGACACGAACACCGGGGAGCTGTTTTTT
TRBV5-1,-,TRBJ1-4,-,CASSLDSAGEKLFF,TGCGCCAGCAGCTTGGATTCGGCCGGGGAAAAACTGTTTTTT
TRBV24-1,once,TRBJ1-2,-,CATSDDTHGNYGYTF,TGTGCCACCAGTGATGACACCCACGGGAACTATGGCTACACCTTC
TRBV7-2,-,TRBJ2-5,TRBD2,CASSTSSGSRETQYF,TGTGCCAGCAGCACCTCTAGCGGGAGCAGGGAGACCCAGTACTTC
TRBV10-3,few,TRBJ2-2,TRBD1,CAIKAFGQGAGGELFF,TGTGCCATCAAGGCGTTCGGACAGGGGGCCGGCGGGGAGCTGTTTTTT
TRBV2,few,TRBJ2-1,TRBD2,CASILSPLAGPNEQFF,TGTGCCAGCATTCTGAGTCCCCTAGCGGGACCGAATGAGCAGTTCTTC
TRBV5-5,-,TRBJ1-4,-,CASSLAINEKLFF,TGTGCCAGCAGCTTGGCGATTAATGAAAAACTGTTTTTT
TRBV29-1,many,TRBJ2-5,-,CSVDEPFQETQYF,TGCAGCGTGGACGAGCCTTTCCAAGAGACCCAGTACTTC